Sequencing of this T cell receptor beta chain was carried out in a study of CD8+ T cells in alopecia areata. Findings of the study overall: In scalp, tofacitinib significantly decreased clonality and expanded CD8+ clones among the top 100.

Germline V gene sequence: CDR1 MNHEY, CDR2 SMNVEV (reference sequence). The CDR3 has 14 amino acids. The germline V and J ends were trimmed by 4 bases and 4 bases, with 11 bases remaining between them. As for this clone: What it recognizes is unknown.

RNA, once extracted, was reverse transcribed into cDNA for use as the sequencing template. The method was immunoSEQ multiplex PCR; TCRdb's version includes in-frame clones alone and lacks a portion of them. The repertoire holds around 120,000 clones, with approximately 52% as singletons. Treatment noted: oral pan-JAK inhibitor, 5-10 mg twice daily. Peripheral blood, together with lesional scalp punch biopsies, was collected from alopecia areata patients. The chain has TRBV27 and TRBJ1-3, with a weak D call TRBD1 (5 bases). This clonotype was sampled from a human donor with alopecia areata. This specimen consisted of CD8+ T cells sorted from blood, obtained at week 4, from a patient treated with tofacitinib. The CDR3 loop reads CASSSGTMGNTIYF. CDR3 coding DNA: TGTGCCAGCAGTTCTGGGACGATGGGAAACACCATATATTTT.